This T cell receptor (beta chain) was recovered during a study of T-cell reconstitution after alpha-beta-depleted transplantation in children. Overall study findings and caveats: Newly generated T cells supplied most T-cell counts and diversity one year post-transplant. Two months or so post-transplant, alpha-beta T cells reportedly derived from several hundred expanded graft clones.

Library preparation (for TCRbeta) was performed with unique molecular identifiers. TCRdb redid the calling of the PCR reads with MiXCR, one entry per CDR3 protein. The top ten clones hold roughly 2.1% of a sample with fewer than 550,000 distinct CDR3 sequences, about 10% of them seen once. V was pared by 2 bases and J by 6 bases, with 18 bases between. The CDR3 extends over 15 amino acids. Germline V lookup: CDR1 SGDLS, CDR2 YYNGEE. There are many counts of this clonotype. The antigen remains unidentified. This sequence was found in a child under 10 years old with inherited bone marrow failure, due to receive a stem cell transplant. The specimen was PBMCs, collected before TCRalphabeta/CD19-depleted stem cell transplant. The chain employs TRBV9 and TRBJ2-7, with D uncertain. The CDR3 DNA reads TGTGCCAGCAGCGTGGGTCCCCAAGCCTCCGGCGAGCAGTACTTC. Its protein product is CASSVGPQASGEQYF.